The 4 T cell receptor beta chains below were found in one sample sequenced in a study of shared clonotypes between healthy human individuals. Assay used: immunoSEQ multiplex PCR; TCRdb lists only in-frame clones, some missing. The sample lists some 1 million clones, about 80% occurring once. The sequencing sample was made of memory CD4+ T cells sorted from blood. Specified subset: CD45RA-negative fraction. The receptors shown here come from a man aged 18 to 29 in good health.

The V and J genes are TRBV5-1 and TRBJ2-3, with D hard to call. This CDR3 contains 14 residues. Trimming took 4 bases from V and 6 from J, leaving 15 bases between them. Germline V gene data show CDR1 as SGHRS and CDR2 as YFSETQ. The CDR3 DNA reads TGCGCCAGCAGCCCCCGACATGGACCGGATACGCAGTATTTT. This encodes CASSPRHGPDTQYF.

V and J are TRBV19 and TRBJ2-7; no clear D gene. CDR3 length: 13 residues. The V end was cut by 6 bases, the J end by 5 bases, with 14 bases between. Germline-derived CDR1 and CDR2 are LNHDA and SQIVND (reference sequence). The CDR3 reads CASSRTIWNEQYF. The CDR3 nucleotides read TGTGCCAGTAGCCGCACTATCTGGAACGAGCAGTACTTC. Supplemented by reference TRBV19 and TRBJ2-7, the full variable domain reads DGGITQSPKYLFRKEGQNVTLSCEQNLNHDAMYWYRQDPGQGLRLIYYSQIVNDFQKGDIAEGYSVSREKKESFPLTVTSAQKNPTAFYLCASSRTIWNEQYFGPGTRLTVT.

This clone was picked up one time. The V call is TRBV6-6, the J call TRBJ2-7, with D possibly TRBD2 on 7 matching bases. The V end lost 6 bases, the J end lost 6 bases, and 12 bases lay between the germline ends. CDR1 and CDR2 (germline): MNHNY, SVGAGI (reference sequence). The CDR3 extends over 12 amino acids. This CDR3 is CASSLRGAEQYF. DNA of the CDR3: TGTGCCAGCAGCCTTCGGGGGGCCGAGCAGTACTTC.

This clone was counted only a few times. This rearrangement joins TRBV11-2 to TRBJ2-7, with 7 bases aligning to TRBD2. CDR3 size: 12 residues. Germline V CDR1 and CDR2: SGHAT, FQNNGV. The V and J ends lost 6 bases and 3 bases, in that order; junction bases with no gene match: 2. The CDR3 region has the DNA TGTGCCAGCAGAGCGGGACTCTACGAGCAGTACTTC. Translating gives CASRAGLYEQYF.